This T cell receptor beta chain was recovered during a study of Graves' ophthalmopathy and Graves' hyperthyroidism. About the study: Absence of ophthalmopathy within 18 months of follow-up defined stable hyperthyroidism. Study-wide results and limits: Ophthalmopathy was separated from stable hyperthyroidism by a 13-signature model with roughly 90% sensitivity and 81.08% specificity. Appearing in blood as well were most expanded thyroid clonotypes above 0.001 frequency.

Amplification from RNA transcripts yielded the TCR beta CDR3 regions. A first-round RT-PCR used HTBI primers, followed by a second-round multiplex PCR. TCRdb used MiXCR to reprocess the multiplex PCR reads, holding one entry per CDR3 protein. The sample carries around 1,000,000 distinct CDR3 sequences, approximately 35% recorded once. The germline gives CDR1 SQVTM, CDR2 ANQGSEA. V lost 7 bases, J lost 1 base, and 10 bases lay in between. The CDR3 is 12 residues long. This clonotype was found once. The antigen remains undetermined. The missing conserved phenylalanine or tryptophan at the end of this CDR3 makes a read error likely. Diagnosis used clinical symptoms, serum thyroxine, TRAb, thyroid ultrasound and orbital computed tomography.

The V call is TRBV29-1, the J call TRBJ1-1; D not certain. Sequencing used peripheral blood or thyroid tissue (not recorded which). The source of this sequence is an adult man with Graves' hyperthyroidism. For the CDR3, the DNA is TGCAGCGCAGAAGGGAAGAACACTGAAGCTTTCCTT. Its translation is CSAEGKNTEAFL.